This T cell receptor (beta chain) was identified during a study of tissue T cells after allogeneic stem cell transplantation. Generated by immunoSEQ multiplex PCR, the TCRdb table keeps only in-frame clones and is missing some. The sample carries about 3,000 clones, roughly 42% recorded once. This clone appeared a few times. Its specificity is not known. The genes and germline here are from mouse. The read falls 1 residue short of the CDR3 end, and the missing part is taken from the germline J gene. Germline assignment: CDR1 KGHPV and CDR2 FQNQEV (reference sequence). The CDR3 runs 11 residues. The V end lost 2 bases, the J end lost 6 bases, and 2 bases lay between the germline ends. Noted time point: mouse harvest day 14 after allogeneic transplant. Tail vein injection delivered 10^7 T-cell-depleted bone marrow cells and 10^6 splenic CD5+ T cells. Mice had MHC-mismatched B6 into BALB/c GVHD, sampled day 7 or 14.

Points from the study as a whole: Which tissue TCRs were alloreactive or antigen-specific was not determined. Some clones might be persisting host cells. Within patients, tissue anatomy strongly shaped TCR repertoire composition. Motif-based clustering found tissue-specific repertoire signatures shared across patients, though few clones were shared.

Input material: lymph node tissue. The receptor was derived from a female BALB/c mouse given C57BL/6 T cells with graft-versus-host disease after an allogeneic hematopoietic cell transplant. The V call is TRBV26, the J call TRBJ2-1; D remains unclear. The CDR3 loop reads CASSLGAEQFF. CDR3 DNA (partial): TGTGCCAGCAGTCTGGGTGCTGAGCAGTTC.